This T cell receptor (beta chain) was profiled in a study of monozygotic twins with cystic fibrosis. Study-level results: Low clonality (median around 0.0096) suggested a mostly naive repertoire. In this small cohort, shared CDR3 numbers showed no association with age, concordance or disease severity.

The table came from immunoSEQ multiplex PCR; TCRdb's copy has only in-frame clones and leaves some out. The table includes some 10,000 clones, approximately 99.4% detected once. As to this clone: The antigen is not known.

This receptor was identified in a man aged 18 to 29 with cystic fibrosis. Specimen: blood.

This CDR3 reads CASSLDVSVSEKYF. The CDR3 DNA follows: TGTGCCAGCAGCTTAGACGTCAGTGTCTCTGAGAAGTACTTC. The V call is TRBV7-9, the J call TRBJ2-7; D ambiguous. The CDR3 runs to 14 residues. V lost 1 base to trimming and J lost 11 bases, with 18 bases between them. Per the germline V gene, CDR1 is SEHNR and CDR2 is FQNEAQ (reference sequence).